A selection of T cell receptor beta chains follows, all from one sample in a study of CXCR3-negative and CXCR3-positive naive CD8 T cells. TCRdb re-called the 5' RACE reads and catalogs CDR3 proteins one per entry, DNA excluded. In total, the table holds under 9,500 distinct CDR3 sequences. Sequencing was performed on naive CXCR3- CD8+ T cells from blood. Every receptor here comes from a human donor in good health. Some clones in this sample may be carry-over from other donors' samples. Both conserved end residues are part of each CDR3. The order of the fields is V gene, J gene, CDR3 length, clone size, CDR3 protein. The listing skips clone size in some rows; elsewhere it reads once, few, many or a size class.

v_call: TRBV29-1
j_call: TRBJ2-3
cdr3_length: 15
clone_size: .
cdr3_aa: CSVEFGGESTDTQYF

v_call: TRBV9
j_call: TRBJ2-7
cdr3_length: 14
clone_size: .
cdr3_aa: CASSVDILSYEQYF

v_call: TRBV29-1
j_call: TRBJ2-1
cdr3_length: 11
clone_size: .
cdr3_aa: CSVIRDSEQFF

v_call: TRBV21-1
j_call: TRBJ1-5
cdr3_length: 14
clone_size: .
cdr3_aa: CASSEETGDQPQHF

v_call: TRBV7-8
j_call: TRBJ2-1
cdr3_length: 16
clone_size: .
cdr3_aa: CASDTGPGGAYNEQFF

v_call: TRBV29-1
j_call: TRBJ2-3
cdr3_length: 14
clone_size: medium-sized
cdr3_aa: CSVTQRGATDTQYF

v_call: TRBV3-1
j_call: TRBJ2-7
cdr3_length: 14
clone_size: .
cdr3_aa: CASSQGGGTYEQYF

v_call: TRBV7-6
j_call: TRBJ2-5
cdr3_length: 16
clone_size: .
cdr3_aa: CASSNTRDRGLETQYF

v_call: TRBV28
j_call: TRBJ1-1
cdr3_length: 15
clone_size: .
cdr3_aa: CASRDGQGGNTEAFF

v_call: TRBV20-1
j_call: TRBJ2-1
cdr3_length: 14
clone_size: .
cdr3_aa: CSARVGTTHNEQFF

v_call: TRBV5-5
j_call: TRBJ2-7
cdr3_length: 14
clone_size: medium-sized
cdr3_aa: CASKSDGASYEQYF

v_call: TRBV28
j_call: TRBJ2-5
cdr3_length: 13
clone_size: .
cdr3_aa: CASRDQYQETQYF

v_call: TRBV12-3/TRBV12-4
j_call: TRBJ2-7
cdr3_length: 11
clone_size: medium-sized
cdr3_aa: CASSQGPEQYF

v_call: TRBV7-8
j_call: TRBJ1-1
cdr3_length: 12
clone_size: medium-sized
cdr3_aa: CASSLDRTEAFF

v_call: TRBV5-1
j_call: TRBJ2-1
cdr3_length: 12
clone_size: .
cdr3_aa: CASRADSNEQFF

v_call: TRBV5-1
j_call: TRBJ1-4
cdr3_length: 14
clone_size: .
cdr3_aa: CASSDPTGDEKLFF

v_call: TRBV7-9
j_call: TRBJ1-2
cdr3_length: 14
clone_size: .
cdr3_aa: CASSFPTGGYGYTF

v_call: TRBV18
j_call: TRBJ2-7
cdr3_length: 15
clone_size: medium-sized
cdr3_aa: CASSPEASVVYEQYF

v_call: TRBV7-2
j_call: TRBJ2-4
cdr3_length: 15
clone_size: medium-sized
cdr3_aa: CASSSGPLAKNIQYF

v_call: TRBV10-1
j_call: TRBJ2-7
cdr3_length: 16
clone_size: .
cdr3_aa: CASSPSLAGNTYEQYF

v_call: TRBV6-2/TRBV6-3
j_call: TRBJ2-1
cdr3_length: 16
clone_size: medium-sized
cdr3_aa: CASSYSGGSSYNEQFF

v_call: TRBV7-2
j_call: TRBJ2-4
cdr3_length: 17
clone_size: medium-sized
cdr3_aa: CASTETGGWAGVSIQYF

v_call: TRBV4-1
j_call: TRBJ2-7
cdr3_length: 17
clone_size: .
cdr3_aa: CASSQGSGTSASYEQYF

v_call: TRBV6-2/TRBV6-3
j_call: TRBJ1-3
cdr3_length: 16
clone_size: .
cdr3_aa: CASSYSNPTGRNTIYF

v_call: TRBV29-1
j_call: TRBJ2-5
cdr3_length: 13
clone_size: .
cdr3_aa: CSVVGHNQETQYF

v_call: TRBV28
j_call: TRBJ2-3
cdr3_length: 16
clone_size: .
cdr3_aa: CASSLSLAGGSDTQYF

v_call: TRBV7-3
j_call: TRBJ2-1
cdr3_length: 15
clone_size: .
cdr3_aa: CASSLSGVGYNEQFF

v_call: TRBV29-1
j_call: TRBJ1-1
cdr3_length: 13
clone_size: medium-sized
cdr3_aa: CSARWGDNTEAFF

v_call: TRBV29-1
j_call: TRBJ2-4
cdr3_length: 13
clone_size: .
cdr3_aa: CSVTGTGVNIQYF